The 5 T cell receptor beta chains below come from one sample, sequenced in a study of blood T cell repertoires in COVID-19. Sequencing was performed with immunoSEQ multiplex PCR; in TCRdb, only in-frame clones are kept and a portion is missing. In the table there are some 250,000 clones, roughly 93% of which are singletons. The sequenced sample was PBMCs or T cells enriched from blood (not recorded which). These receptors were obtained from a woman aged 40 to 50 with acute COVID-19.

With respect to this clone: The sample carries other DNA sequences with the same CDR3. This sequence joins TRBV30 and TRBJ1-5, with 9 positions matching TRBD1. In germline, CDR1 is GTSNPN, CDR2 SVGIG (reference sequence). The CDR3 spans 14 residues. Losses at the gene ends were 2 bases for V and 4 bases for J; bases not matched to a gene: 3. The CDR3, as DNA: TGTGCCTGGAGTACAGGGGGCAGTAATCAGCCCCAGCATTTT. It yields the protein CAWSTGGSNQPQHF. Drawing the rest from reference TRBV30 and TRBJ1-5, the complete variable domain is SQTIHQWPATLVQPVGSPLSLECTVEGTSNPNLYWYRQAAGRGLQLLFYSVGIGQISSEVPQNLSASRPQDRQFILSSKKLLLSDSGFYLCAWSTGGSNQPQHFGDGTRLSIL.

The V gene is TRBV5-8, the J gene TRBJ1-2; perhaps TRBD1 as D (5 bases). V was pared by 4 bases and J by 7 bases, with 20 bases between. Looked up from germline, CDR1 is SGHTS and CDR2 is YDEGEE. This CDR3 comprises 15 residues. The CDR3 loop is CASSLEAAGGAGYTF. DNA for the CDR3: TGTGCCAGCAGCCTGGAGGCGGCAGGAGGGGCTGGCTACACCTTC. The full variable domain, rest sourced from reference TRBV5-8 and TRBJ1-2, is EAGVTQSPTHLIKTRGQQATLRCSPISGHTSVYWYQQALGLGLQFLLWYDEGEERNRGNFPPRFSGRQFPNYSSELNVNALELEDSALYLCASSLEAAGGAGYTFGSGTRLTVV.

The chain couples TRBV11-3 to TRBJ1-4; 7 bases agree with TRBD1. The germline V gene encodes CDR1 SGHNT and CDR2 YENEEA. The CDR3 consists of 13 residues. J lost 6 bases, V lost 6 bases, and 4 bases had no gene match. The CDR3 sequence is CASRGQVDEKLFF. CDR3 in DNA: TGTGCCAGCAGAGGACAGGTGGATGAAAAACTGTTTTTT. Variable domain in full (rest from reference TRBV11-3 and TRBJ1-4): EAGVVQSPRYKIIEKKQPVAFWCNPISGHNTLYWYLQNLGQGPELLIRYENEEAVDDSQLPKDRFSAERLKGVDSTLKIQPAELGDSAVYLCASRGQVDEKLFFGSGTQLSVL.

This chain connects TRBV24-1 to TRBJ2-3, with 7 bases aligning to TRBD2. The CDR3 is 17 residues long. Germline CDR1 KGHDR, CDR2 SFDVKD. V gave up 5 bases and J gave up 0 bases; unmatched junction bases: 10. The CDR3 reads CATSALGRAGSTDTQYF. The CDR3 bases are TGTGCCACCAGTGCCCTCGGGAGAGCGGGGAGCACAGATACGCAGTATTTT.

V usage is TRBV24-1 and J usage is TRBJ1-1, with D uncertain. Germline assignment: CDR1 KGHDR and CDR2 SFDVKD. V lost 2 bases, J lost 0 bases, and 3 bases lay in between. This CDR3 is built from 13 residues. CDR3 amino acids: CATSDSVNTEAFF. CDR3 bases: TGTGCCACCAGTGATTCGGTGAACACTGAAGCTTTCTTT.